Given below is one T cell receptor beta chain in context. This entry comes from a study of blood T cell repertoires in COVID-19. Study-level information: Both acute and convalescent COVID-19 samples were obtained from the United States, Italy and Spain. T cells, B-cell-depleted T cells, or PBMCs supplied cDNA or gDNA.

This CDR3 contains 15 residues. V was clipped by 3 bases and J by 5 bases, with 16 bases between them. CDR1 is ENHRY, CDR2 SYGVKD, per germline. Per the original methods: Estimation of nucleated cell counts relied on the amplification of reference gene primers. The repertoire was sequenced with immunoSEQ multiplex PCR; TCRdb's copy has only in-frame clones and lacks some. Clonal size and the V and J genes are those of that table, whereas D and trimming came from the DNA. The data show 100,000 to 150,000 clones, less than 90% seen once. The V call is TRBV10-3, the J call TRBJ2-5; D is perhaps TRBD1 (6 bases). The source of this sequence is a man in his 70s with acute or convalescent COVID-19. Sequencing used peripheral blood. CDR3 sequence (DNA): TGTGCCATCAGTGAACACAGGGCTAGGAGGGAGACCCAGTACTTC. It encodes CAISEHRARRETQYF.